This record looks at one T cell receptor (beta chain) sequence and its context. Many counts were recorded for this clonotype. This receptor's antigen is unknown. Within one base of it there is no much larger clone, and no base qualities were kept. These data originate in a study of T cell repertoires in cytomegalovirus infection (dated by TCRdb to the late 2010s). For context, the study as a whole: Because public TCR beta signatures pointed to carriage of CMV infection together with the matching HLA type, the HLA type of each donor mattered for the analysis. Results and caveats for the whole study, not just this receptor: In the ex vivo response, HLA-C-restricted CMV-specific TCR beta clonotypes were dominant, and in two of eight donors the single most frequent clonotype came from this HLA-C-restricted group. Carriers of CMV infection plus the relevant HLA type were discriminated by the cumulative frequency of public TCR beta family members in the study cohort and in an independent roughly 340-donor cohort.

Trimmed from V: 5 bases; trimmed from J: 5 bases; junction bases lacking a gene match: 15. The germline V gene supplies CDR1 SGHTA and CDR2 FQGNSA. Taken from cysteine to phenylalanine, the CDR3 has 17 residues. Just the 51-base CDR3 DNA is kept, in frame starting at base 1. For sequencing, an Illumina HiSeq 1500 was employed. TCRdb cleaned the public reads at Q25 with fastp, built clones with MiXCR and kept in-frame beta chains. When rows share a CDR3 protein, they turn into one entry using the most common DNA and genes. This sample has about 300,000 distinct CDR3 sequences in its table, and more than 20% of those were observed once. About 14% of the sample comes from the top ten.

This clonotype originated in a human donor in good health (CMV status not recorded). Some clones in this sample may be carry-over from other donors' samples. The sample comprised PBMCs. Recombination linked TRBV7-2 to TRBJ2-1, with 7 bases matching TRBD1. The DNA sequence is TGTGCCAGCAGCCTAAGGGGACAGCTAAACCCTAACAATGAGCAGTTCTTC. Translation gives CASSLRGQLNPNNEQFF.